A single sample is the source of the 28 T cell receptor beta chains below, sequenced in a study of Ad26.COV2.S vaccination and SARS-CoV-2 variants. Treatment noted: some 20 received Ad26.COV2.S at low or high dose, single or two shots; several received placebo; per-sample allocation not given. Sampling was performed 63 days after the first vaccine or placebo injection. The repertoire was sequenced with immunoSEQ multiplex PCR; TCRdb's copy has only in-frame clones and lacks some. This sample yields approximately 300,000 clones, of which around four fifths are seen a single time; under 2.5% belongs to the top ten. The sample here was peripheral blood, taken in a trial of Ad26.COV2.S vaccine versus placebo. The origin of the receptors is a person between 18 and 65 years old who received the Ad26.COV2.S COVID-19 vaccine or a placebo.

This rearrangement joins TRBV28 to TRBJ1-2; D is ambiguous. The germline gives CDR1 MDHEN, CDR2 SYDVKM. The CDR3 is 14 residues long. Deletions cut 1 base from V and 6 bases from J, with 12 bases between. The CDR3, as DNA: TGTGCCAGCAGTTTATCGGGCAGATTGAATGGCTACACCTTC. It is translated as CASSLSGRLNGYTF.

The gene calls are TRBV7-2 and TRBJ2-3; 9 positions match TRBD2. The CDR3 covers 14 residues. CDR1 is SGHTA, CDR2 FQGNSA, per germline. The J segment lost 4 bases and the V segment lost 5 bases, leaving 4 bases of the junction unmatched. The CDR3 DNA reads TGTGCCAGCAGCCGGGGACTAGCCCCAGATACGCAGTATTTT. It yields the protein CASSRGLAPDTQYF.

V and J are TRBV5-1 and TRBJ1-3, with 8 bases identical to TRBD1. The V segment lost 3 bases and the J segment 3 bases; nucleotides outside the gene matches: 5. CDR3 size: 15 residues. Germline V gene lookup returns CDR1 SGHRS and CDR2 YFSETQ. CDR3 residues: CASSSTGARGNTIYF. The CDR3 nucleotides are TGCGCCAGCAGCTCGACAGGGGCGCGTGGAAACACCATATATTTT. Using reference TRBV5-1 and TRBJ1-3 for the parts outside the CDR3, the full variable domain is KAGVTQTPRYLIKTRGQQVTLSCSPISGHRSVSWYQQTPGQGLQFLFEYFSETQRNKGNFPGRFSGRQFSNSRSEMNVSTLELGDSALYLCASSSTGARGNTIYFGEGSWLTVV.

The chain has TRBV19 and TRBJ1-5; 7 bases are a match to TRBD1. The germline V gene has CDR1 LNHDA and CDR2 SQIVND (reference sequence). CDR3 length equals 14 residues. V lost 8 bases and J lost 9; bases outside the gene matches: 13. CDR3 residues: CASGATGVSRPQHF. CDR3 DNA: TGTGCCAGTGGCGCAACAGGGGTTTCACGGCCCCAGCATTTT. Drawing the rest from reference TRBV19 and TRBJ1-5, the complete variable domain is DGGITQSPKYLFRKEGQNVTLSCEQNLNHDAMYWYRQDPGQGLRLIYYSQIVNDFQKGDIAEGYSVSREKKESFPLTVTSAQKNPTAFYLCASGATGVSRPQHFGDGTRLSIL.

This clone was found once. This CDR3 is also generated by other DNA sequences in the sample. This sequence joins TRBV5-5 and TRBJ1-1, with a weak D call TRBD1 (6 bases). CDR1 and CDR2 from the germline V gene are SGHKS and YYEKEE (reference sequence). The CDR3 length is 14 residues. Between the trimmed V and J ends, which lost 0 bases and 5 bases, there was a span of 11 bases. The CDR3 bases are TGTGCCAGCAGCTTGGGTGTAGGGGGGACTGAAGCTTTCTTT. This sequence encodes CASSLGVGGTEAFF.

This clone was seen more than once but under ten times. The chain employs TRBV10-3 and TRBJ1-1; no reliable D call. V lost 0 bases, J lost 3 bases, and 2 bases lay in between. In germline, CDR1 is ENHRY, CDR2 SYGVKD. CDR3 length: 12 amino acids. As DNA, the CDR3 is TGTGCCATCAGTGAGTCTCACACTGAAGCTTTCTTT. Its translation is CAISESHTEAFF.

The rearrangement links TRBV7-9 to TRBJ1-3, with D unclear. Germline CDR1 SEHNR, CDR2 FQNEAQ (reference sequence). V lost 6 bases, J lost 3 bases, and 15 bases lay in between. This CDR3 region has 15 residues. As DNA, the CDR3 is TGTGCCAGCAGGTCAGGACGCGCGGGTGGAAACACCATATATTTT. Protein sequence: CASRSGRAGGNTIYF.

The chain joins TRBV18 to TRBJ2-7; D might be TRBD1 (6 bases). The length of the CDR3 is 14 residues. Trimming cost V 3 bases and J 0 bases, with 9 bases left between them. Germline CDR1 and CDR2: KGHSH and LQKENI. CDR3 nucleotide sequence: TGTGCCAGCTCACCTTCCAGGGGCTCCTACGAGCAGTACTTC. It specifies CASSPSRGSYEQYF.

This clone occurred once. The J gene is TRBJ2-1, the V gene TRBV27; TRBD2 matches 8 bases. The CDR3 length is 14 residues. The V and J ends lost 9 bases and 2 bases, in that order; junction bases with no gene match: 6. CDR1 and CDR2 from the germline V gene are MNHEY and SMNVEV (reference sequence). CDR3 DNA sequence: TGTGCCAGTTCGGGGGGGAGAACCTACAATGAGCAGTTCTTC. This codes for CASSGGRTYNEQFF.

This sequence joins TRBV5-4 and TRBJ2-3, with D hard to call. The CDR3 has 13 residues. Per the germline V gene, CDR1 is SGHNT and CDR2 is YYREEE (reference sequence). The V and J ends lost 0 bases and 4 bases respectively, with 6 bases between them. CDR3 amino acids: CASSLAGPDTQYF. CDR3 DNA sequence: TGTGCCAGCAGCTTGGCTGGGCCAGATACGCAGTATTTT.

The V call is TRBV5-5, the J call TRBJ2-7; the match to TRBD1 covers 7 bases. V was clipped by 2 bases and J by 4 bases; unmatched bases: 6. Germline V gene lookup returns CDR1 SGHKS and CDR2 YYEKEE (reference sequence). CDR3 length equals 14 residues. Here the CDR3 DNA reads TGTGCCAGCAGCTTCCGGGACAGTATGTACGAGCAGTACTTC. Its translation: CASSFRDSMYEQYF.

This clone was seen a single time. The CDR3 bases are TGTGCCAGCAAGCTGCAGGGAGACGGGGAGCTGTTTTTT. The encoded protein is CASKLQGDGELFF. This rearrangement joins TRBV6-5 to TRBJ2-2, with D perhaps assigned TRBD1 or TRBD2 (5 bases each). Per the germline V gene, CDR1 is MNHEY and CDR2 is SVGAGI. The V end lost 7 bases, the J end lost 7 bases, and 13 bases lay between the germline ends. The CDR3 is made up of 13 amino acids.

V is TRBV6-2 or TRBV6-3 and J is TRBJ2-2; D may match TRBD1 or TRBD2 (5 bases each). From germline, CDR1 is MNHEY and CDR2 SVGEGT. The CDR3 covers 12 residues. The V end was cut by 6 bases, the J end by 8 bases, with 10 bases between. The CDR3 here is CASSERGGELFF. The CDR3 DNA sequence: TGTGCCAGCAGCGAGAGGGGAGGGGAGCTGTTTTTT.

Regarding this clone: Other DNA sequences in this sample translate to the same CDR3. This CDR3 is CASSLRQANYGYTF. CDR3 bases: TGTGCCAGCAGTTTGAGGCAGGCTAACTATGGCTACACCTTC. The rearrangement uses TRBV28 and TRBJ1-2; D unresolved. There are 14 residues in the CDR3. Germline V gene lookup returns CDR1 MDHEN and CDR2 SYDVKM. Trimming shortened V by 3 bases and J by 0 bases, and 8 bases separated the two germline ends.

The chain links TRBV2 to TRBJ2-5; D is unresolved. The CDR3 spans 13 residues. Deletions cut 6 bases from V and 5 bases from J, with 13 bases between. Germline loops: CDR1 SNHLY, CDR2 FYNNEI. Here the CDR3 reads CASSEIRMETQYF. The DNA for the CDR3 is TGTGCCAGCAGCGAGATTAGGATGGAGACCCAGTACTTC.

This clone occurred once. V usage is TRBV5-4 and J usage is TRBJ1-2; 7 bases match TRBD1. Germline CDR1 reads SGHNT; CDR2 reads YYREEE (reference sequence). The junction had 10 bases not matched to a gene; V was cut back by 3 bases and J by 8 bases. This CDR3 region has 14 residues. The CDR3 DNA sequence: TGTGCCAGCAGCTCAATTCGACAGGGAGGCGGCTACACCTTC. The encoded protein is CASSSIRQGGGYTF.

The chain employs TRBV9 and TRBJ2-2; D uncertain. Germline CDR1 and CDR2: SGDLS and YYNGEE. This CDR3 has 15 residues. Trimming cost V 4 bases and J 4 bases, with 14 bases left between them. The CDR3 bases are TGTGCCAGCAGCCGGCGAGGTATAAGCACCGGGGAGCTGTTTTTT. Translated, it gives CASSRRGISTGELFF. Variable domain in full (rest from reference TRBV9 and TRBJ2-2): DSGVTQTPKHLITATGQRVTLRCSPRSGDLSVYWYQQSLDQGLQFLIQYYNGEERAKGNILERFSAQQFPDLHSELNLSSLELGDSALYFCASSRRGISTGELFFGEGSRLTVL.

The V gene is TRBV2, the J gene TRBJ1-2, with unresolved D. V lost 1 base and J 6 bases, leaving 9 bases between the germline ends. CDR1 is SNHLY and CDR2 is FYNNEI in the germline V gene. This CDR3 has 13 amino acids. CDR3 bases: TGTGCCAGCAGTGAAGGGGTCGTGCATGGCTACACCTTC. Protein product: CASSEGVVHGYTF.

V usage is TRBV5-6 and J usage is TRBJ2-3, with D unresolved. Germline values: CDR1 SGHDT, CDR2 YYEEEE. V was trimmed by 4 bases and J by 0 bases, leaving 18 bases between them. This CDR3 is 17 amino acids long. CDR3 amino acids: CASSTSVGRPSTDTQYF. The CDR3 DNA reads TGTGCCAGCAGCACCTCAGTAGGGCGCCCTAGCACAGATACGCAGTATTTT.

The rearrangement links TRBV12-1 to TRBJ1-3; TRBD1, the D gene given by the table, was not confirmed from the DNA. TRBV12-1 is classified as a pseudogene. The length of the CDR3 is 18 residues. DNA of the CDR3: TGTGCCAGCAGCTCCGTCAGGGGACCGACGTTAGACGGAAACACCATATATTTT. It encodes CASSSVRGPTLDGNTIYF.

The V and J genes are TRBV28 and TRBJ1-5, with TRBD1 identical over 7 bases. Germline-derived CDR1 and CDR2 are MDHEN and SYDVKM. Germline trimming cut 5 bases from V and 5 bases from J; bases unmatched to any gene: 6. The CDR3 sequence is 14 residues long. CDR3 in DNA: TGTGCCAGCAGTCCGACAGGGACTGATCAGCCCCAGCATTTT. Protein product: CASSPTGTDQPQHF. Complete variable domain (other parts from reference TRBV28 and TRBJ1-5): DVKVTQSSRYLVKRTGEKVFLECVQDMDHENMFWYRQDPGLGLRLIYFSYDVKMKEKGDIPEGYSVSREKKERFSLILESASTNQTSMYLCASSPTGTDQPQHFGDGTRLSIL.

This clone was detected many times. The chain carries TRBV5-5 and TRBJ1-5, with D possibly being TRBD1 (5 bases). The CDR3 is made up of 14 amino acids. Trimming stripped 4 bases from V and 5 bases from J, with 13 bases between. Germline V gene data show CDR1 as SGHKS and CDR2 as YYEKEE (reference sequence). CDR3 bases: TGTGCCAGCAGCCCAGGGACCTCTGATCAGCCCCAGCATTTT. Translating it yields CASSPGTSDQPQHF.

This clone was seen only once. The same CDR3 can be traced to other DNA sequences in this sample. The V and J genes are TRBV29-1 and TRBJ2-7; 8 positions agree with TRBD1. J gave up 0 bases and V 7 bases, and 5 bases lay outside the gene matches. There are 13 residues in the CDR3. Germline CDR1 and CDR2: SQVTM and ANQGSEA. The CDR3 sequence: CSAGQGSSYEQYF. The CDR3 DNA reads TGCAGCGCCGGACAGGGCTCCTCCTACGAGCAGTACTTC.

The chain carries TRBV5-1 and TRBJ2-5, with 7 bases fitting TRBD2. The V and J ends lost 4 bases and 5 bases, in that order; junction bases with no gene match: 17. The CDR3 totals 17 residues. Per the germline V gene, CDR1 is SGHRS and CDR2 is YFSETQ. The CDR3 loop reads CASSRSQRGNSWETQYF. DNA for the CDR3: TGCGCCAGCAGCCGTAGTCAGCGGGGCAACTCTTGGGAGACCCAGTACTTC. Together with reference TRBV5-1 and TRBJ2-5, the CDR3 gives the full variable domain: KAGVTQTPRYLIKTRGQQVTLSCSPISGHRSVSWYQQTPGQGLQFLFEYFSETQRNKGNFPGRFSGRQFSNSRSEMNVSTLELGDSALYLCASSRSQRGNSWETQYFGPGTRLLVL.

The chain uses TRBV24-1 and TRBJ2-3; no firm D call. The V end was cut by 9 bases, the J end by 3 bases, with 6 bases between. This CDR3 has 11 amino acids. The V gene's germline CDR1 is KGHDR and CDR2 SFDVKD. The CDR3 loop is CATGRTDTQYF. The CDR3 DNA reads as TGTGCCACCGGTAGGACAGATACGCAGTATTTT.

The chain employs TRBV5-1 and TRBJ1-1; 8 nucleotides line up with TRBD1. The CDR3 is made up of 15 amino acids. Germline V gives CDR1 SGHRS, CDR2 YFSETQ. Trimming at V came to 0 bases and at J to 1 base, leaving 2 bases not matched to a gene. This CDR3 reads CASSLDGQGNTEAFF. For the CDR3, the DNA is TGCGCCAGCAGCTTGGACGGACAGGGGAACACTGAAGCTTTCTTT.

V and J are TRBV2 and TRBJ2-5; 7 bases are a match to TRBD1. Germline-derived CDR1 and CDR2 are SNHLY and FYNNEI. The J segment lost 5 bases and the V segment lost 5 bases, leaving 2 bases of the junction unmatched. The CDR3 contains 12 residues. The DNA of the CDR3 is TGTGCCAGCAGTACAGGGGTGGAGACCCAGTACTTC. It encodes CASSTGVETQYF.

The gene calls are TRBV19 and TRBJ2-1; 9 positions agree with TRBD2. Germline V gene sequence: CDR1 LNHDA, CDR2 SQIVND (reference sequence). The CDR3 has 14 amino acids. Unmatched junction bases numbered 2, after V lost 3 bases and J lost 5 bases. CDR3 nucleotides: TGTGCCAGTAGTATTGGCGGGGGGGACAATGAGCAGTTCTTC. Its protein product is CASSIGGGDNEQFF.